This is a list of T cell receptor beta chains from one sample in a study of OX40 agonist ivuxolimab in advanced cancers. The table came from immunoSEQ multiplex PCR; TCRdb's copy has only in-frame clones and leaves some out. Counted here are about 46,000 clones, around 90% occurring once; the ten biggest clones make up approximately 11%. Sequenced material: CD4+ or CD8+ T cells sorted from blood, taken in a trial of the OX40 agonist ivuxolimab. These receptors all stem from an adult with an advanced solid tumor such as melanoma, head and neck, liver or kidney cancer. Each CDR3 is given with its conserved first and last residue. A D gene is named only where the DNA matches it firmly. Rows may omit the clone size; those that give it use once, few, many or a size class.

>TRBV5-1|TRBD2|NA|TRBJ2-7
CASSLGGTSGGLSYEQYF
TGCGCCAGCAGCTTAGGAGGGACTAGCGGGGGCCTCTCCTACGAGCAGTACTTC
>TRBV27|TRBD2|NA|TRBJ2-1
CASSWGGSNEQFF
TGTGCCAGCAGCTGGGGGGGGTCCAATGAGCAGTTCTTC
>TRBV7-9|TRBD2|few|TRBJ2-2
CASSSPGGSAGELFF
TGTGCCAGCAGCTCTCCGGGCGGGAGTGCCGGGGAGCTGTTTTTT
>TRBV11-1|TRBD1|NA|TRBJ2-1
CASSRYRDRGLDEQFF
TGTGCCAGCAGCCGCTACCGGGACAGGGGGCTGGATGAGCAGTTCTTC
>TRBV5-1|NA|NA|TRBJ2-7
CASTSGNGYEQYF
TGCGCCAGTACCTCGGGGAATGGATACGAGCAGTACTTC
>TRBV15|NA|once|TRBJ1-1
CATSSPSRGRTPQAFF
TGTGCCACCAGCAGCCCGTCCCGGGGACGCACTCCCCAAGCTTTCTTT
>TRBV28|NA|NA|TRBJ2-7
CASSNDRPTGSYEQYF
TGTGCCAGCAGCAACGACAGACCGACGGGGTCCTACGAGCAGTACTTC
>TRBV11-2|TRBD1|NA|TRBJ1-6
CASSDRDRETGNSPLHF
TGTGCCAGCAGCGACCGGGACAGAGAGACGGGGAATTCACCCCTCCACTTT
>TRBV25-1|TRBD1|NA|TRBJ2-7
CASSDYPGDRVHF
TGTGCCAGCAGTGATTACCCAGGGGACAGGGTGCACTTC
>TRBV14|NA|NA|TRBJ2-7
CASSFRDSSYEQYF
TGTGCCAGCAGCTTCAGGGATAGCTCCTACGAGCAGTACTTC
>TRBV5-5|TRBD1|NA|TRBJ2-7
CASRWEGTGDYEQYF
TGTGCCAGCAGATGGGAAGGGACAGGGGACTACGAGCAGTACTTC
>TRBV19|NA|NA|TRBJ2-7
CASSSGTGPSYEQYF
TGTGCCAGTAGTTCAGGGACGGGGCCTTCCTACGAGCAGTACTTC
>TRBV7-9|NA|NA|TRBJ2-1
CASRPQGNAGNEQFF
TGTGCCAGCAGGCCGCAGGGAAACGCAGGGAATGAGCAGTTCTTC
>TRBV27|NA|NA|TRBJ1-2
CASSTGLTYGYTF
TGTGCCAGCTCCACAGGGCTTACCTATGGCTACACCTTC
>TRBV7-2|TRBD1|NA|TRBJ1-6
CATRGVTEGVNWNSPLHF
TGTGCCACCAGGGGGGTTACTGAAGGTGTTAACTGGAATTCACCCCTCCACTTT
>TRBV19|TRBD1|NA|TRBJ2-1
CASSILDRGYGNEQFF
TGTGCCAGTAGTATCCTGGACAGGGGGTATGGGAATGAGCAGTTCTTC
>TRBV9|NA|NA|TRBJ1-1
CASSEGVTTEAFF
TGTGCCAGCAGCGAGGGAGTGACCACTGAAGCTTTCTTT
>TRBV6-5|TRBD1|NA|TRBJ2-7
CASTRRDRVYEQYF
TGTGCCAGCACCCGGCGGGACAGGGTCTACGAGCAGTACTTC
>TRBV27|NA|NA|TRBJ2-2
CASSLWAGTNTGELFF
TGTGCCAGCAGTTTATGGGCAGGGACGAACACCGGGGAGCTGTTTTTT
>TRBV7-9|NA|once|TRBJ2-1
CASSAPVYNEQFF
TGTGCCAGCAGCGCGCCAGTGTACAATGAGCAGTTCTTC
>TRBV5-1|NA|NA|TRBJ2-5
CASKNLPRDIETQYF
TGCGCCAGCAAAAACCTCCCGCGGGATATAGAGACCCAGTACTTC
>TRBV7-9|NA|NA|TRBJ2-7
CASRTSGMSSYEQYF
TGTGCCAGCAGAACTTCGGGCATGAGCTCCTACGAGCAGTACTTC
>TRBV27|TRBD1|NA|TRBJ1-2
CASSSGQGNYGYTF
TGTGCCAGCAGTTCGGGACAGGGAAACTATGGCTACACCTTC
>TRBV15|TRBD2|few|TRBJ2-3
CATSRGSSGATDTQYF
TGTGCCACCAGCAGAGGGTCTAGCGGGGCCACAGATACGCAGTATTTT
>TRBV9|NA|NA|TRBJ1-2
CASSVDREGSWDYGYTF
TGTGCCAGCAGCGTAGACAGGGAGGGTTCCTGGGACTATGGCTACACCTTC
>TRBV6-5|NA|few|TRBJ1-5
CASRKRTLKRQPQHF
TGTGCCAGCAGAAAGAGGACACTGAAGCGACAGCCCCAGCATTTT
>TRBV9|NA|NA|TRBJ2-1
CASSVDGSGYNEQFF
TGTGCCAGCAGCGTAGACGGTAGCGGATACAATGAGCAGTTCTTC
>TRBV5-1|TRBD2|NA|TRBJ2-7
CASSLLQGLAEGYEQYF
TGCGCCAGCAGCTTGCTTCAGGGACTAGCGGAGGGCTACGAGCAGTACTTC
>TRBV4-3|NA|NA|TRBJ2-3
CASSQVGRLDTQYF
TGCGCCAGCAGCCAAGTAGGAAGATTAGATACGCAGTATTTT
>TRBV2|NA|NA|TRBJ1-2
CASVEVGDYGYTF
TGTGCCAGCGTAGAGGTTGGGGACTATGGCTACACCTTC
>TRBV13|NA|NA|TRBJ1-6
CASSSRGGNSPLHF
TGTGCCAGCAGCTCCAGGGGTGGTAATTCACCCCTCCACTTT
>TRBV5-4|NA|NA|TRBJ1-1
CASSTASQNTEAFF
TGTGCCAGCAGCACCGCATCGCAGAACACTGAAGCTTTCTTT
>TRBV4-3|TRBD1|NA|TRBJ1-3
CASSQVGRGGLGNTIYF
TGCGCCAGCAGCCAAGTTGGCAGGGGGGGGCTAGGAAACACCATATATTTT
>TRBV7-9|TRBD2|NA|TRBJ2-7
CASSPRTSYEQYF
TGTGCCAGCAGCCCTAGGACTAGCTACGAGCAGTACTTC
>TRBV20-1|NA|NA|TRBJ2-7
CSAPSREQYF
TGCAGTGCGCCCTCTCGGGAGCAGTACTTC
>TRBV11-3|TRBD2|NA|TRBJ2-3
CASSSGTSGITDTQYF
TGTGCCAGCAGTTCTGGGACTAGCGGCATCACAGATACGCAGTATTTT
>TRBV29-1|NA|NA|TRBJ1-1
CSGARNTEAFF
TGCAGCGGAGCTCGGAACACTGAAGCTTTCTTT
>TRBV6-4|NA|NA|TRBJ2-1
CASIHGGITYNEQFF
TGTGCCAGCATCCACGGCGGGATCACCTACAATGAGCAGTTCTTC
>TRBV28|NA|NA|TRBJ1-1
CASNLRGMGTEAFF
TGTGCCAGCAACTTGAGGGGGATGGGCACTGAAGCTTTCTTT
>TRBV4-1|NA|NA|TRBJ2-5
CASSQKTTRWETQYF
TGCGCCAGCAGCCAAAAAACGACGAGATGGGAGACCCAGTACTTC
>TRBV19|NA|NA|TRBJ1-5
CASSVRFTSNQPQHF
TGTGCCAGTAGTGTGAGGTTCACCAGCAATCAGCCCCAGCATTTT
>TRBV15|NA|NA|TRBJ1-1
CATSGTGGFTEAFF
TGTGCCACCAGCGGAACAGGAGGATTCACTGAAGCTTTCTTT
>TRBV19|TRBD1|NA|TRBJ1-3
CASSEQGRGNTIYF
TGTGCCAGTAGCGAACAGGGGAGAGGAAACACCATATATTTT